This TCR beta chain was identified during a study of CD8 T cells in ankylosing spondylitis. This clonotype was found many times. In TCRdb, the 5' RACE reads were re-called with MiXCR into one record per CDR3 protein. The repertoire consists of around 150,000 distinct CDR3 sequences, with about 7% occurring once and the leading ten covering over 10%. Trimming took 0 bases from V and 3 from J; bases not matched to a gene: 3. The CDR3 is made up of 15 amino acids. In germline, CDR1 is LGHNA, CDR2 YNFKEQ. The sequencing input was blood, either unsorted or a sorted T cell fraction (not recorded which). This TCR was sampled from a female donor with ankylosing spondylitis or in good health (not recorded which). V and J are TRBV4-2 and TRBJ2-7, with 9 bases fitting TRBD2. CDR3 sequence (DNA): TGTGCCAGCAGCCAAGAGCCAGCGGGGGGCTACGAGCAGTACTTC. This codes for CASSQEPAGGYEQYF.